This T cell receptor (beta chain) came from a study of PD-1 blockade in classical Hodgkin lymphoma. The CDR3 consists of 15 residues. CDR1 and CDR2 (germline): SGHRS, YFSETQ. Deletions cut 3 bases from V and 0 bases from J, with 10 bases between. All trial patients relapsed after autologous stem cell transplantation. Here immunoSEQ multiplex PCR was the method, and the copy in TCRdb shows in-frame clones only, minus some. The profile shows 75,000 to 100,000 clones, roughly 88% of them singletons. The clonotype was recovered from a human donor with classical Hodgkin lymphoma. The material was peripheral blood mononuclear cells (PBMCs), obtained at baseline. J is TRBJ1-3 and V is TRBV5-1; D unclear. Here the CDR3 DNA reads TGCGCCAGCAGCTCCGGTGCCCTCTCTGGAAACACCATATATTTT. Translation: CASSSGALSGNTIYF.